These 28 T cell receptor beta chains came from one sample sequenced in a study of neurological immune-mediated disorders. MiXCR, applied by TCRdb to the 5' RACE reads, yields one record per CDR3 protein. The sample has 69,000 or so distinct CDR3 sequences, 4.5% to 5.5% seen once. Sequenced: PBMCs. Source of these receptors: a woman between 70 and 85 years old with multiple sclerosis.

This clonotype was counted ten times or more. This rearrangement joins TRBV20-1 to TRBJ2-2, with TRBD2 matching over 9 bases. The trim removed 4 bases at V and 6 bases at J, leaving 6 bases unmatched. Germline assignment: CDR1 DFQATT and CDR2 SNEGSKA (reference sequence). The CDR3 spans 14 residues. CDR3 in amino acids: CSAKAGGSSGELFF. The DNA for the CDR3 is TGCAGTGCTAAAGCGGGAGGATCCTCCGGGGAGCTGTTTTTT.

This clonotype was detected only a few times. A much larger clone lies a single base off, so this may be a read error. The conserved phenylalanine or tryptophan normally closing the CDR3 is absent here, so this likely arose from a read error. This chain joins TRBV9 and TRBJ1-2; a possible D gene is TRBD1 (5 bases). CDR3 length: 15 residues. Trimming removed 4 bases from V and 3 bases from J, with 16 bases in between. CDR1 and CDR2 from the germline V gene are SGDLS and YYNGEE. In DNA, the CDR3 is TGTGCCAGCAGCCAAGCAGGGCAGCCCTACTATGGCTACACCATC. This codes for CASSQAGQPYYGYTI.

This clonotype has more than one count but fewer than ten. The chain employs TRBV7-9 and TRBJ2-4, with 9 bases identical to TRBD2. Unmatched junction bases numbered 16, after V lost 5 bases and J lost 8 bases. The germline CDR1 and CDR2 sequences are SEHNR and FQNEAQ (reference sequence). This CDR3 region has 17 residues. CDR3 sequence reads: CASSPGQLLAGRDIQYF. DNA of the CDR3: TGTGCCAGCAGCCCCGGACAGCTTCTAGCGGGAAGGGACATTCAGTACTTC.

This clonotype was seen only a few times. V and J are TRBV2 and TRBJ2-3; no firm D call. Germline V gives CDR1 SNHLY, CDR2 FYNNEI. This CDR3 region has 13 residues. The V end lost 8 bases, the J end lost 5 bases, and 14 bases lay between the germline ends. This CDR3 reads CASHEEAKDTQYF. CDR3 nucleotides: TGTGCCAGCCATGAAGAGGCTAAAGATACGCAGTATTTT.

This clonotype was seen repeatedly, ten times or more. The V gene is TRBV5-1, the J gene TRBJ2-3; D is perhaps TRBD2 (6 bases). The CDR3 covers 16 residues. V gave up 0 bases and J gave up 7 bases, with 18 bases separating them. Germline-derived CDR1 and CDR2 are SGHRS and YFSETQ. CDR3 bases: TGCGCCAGCAGCTTGGGGTCTAGCGCGGGAACGAATACGCAGTATTTT. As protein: CASSLGSSAGTNTQYF.

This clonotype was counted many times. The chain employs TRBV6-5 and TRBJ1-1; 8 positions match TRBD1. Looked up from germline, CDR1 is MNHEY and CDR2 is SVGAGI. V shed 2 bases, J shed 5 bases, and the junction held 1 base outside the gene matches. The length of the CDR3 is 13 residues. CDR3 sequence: CASSYGTGTEAFF. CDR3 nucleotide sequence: TGTGCCAGCAGTTACGGGACAGGTACTGAAGCTTTCTTT.

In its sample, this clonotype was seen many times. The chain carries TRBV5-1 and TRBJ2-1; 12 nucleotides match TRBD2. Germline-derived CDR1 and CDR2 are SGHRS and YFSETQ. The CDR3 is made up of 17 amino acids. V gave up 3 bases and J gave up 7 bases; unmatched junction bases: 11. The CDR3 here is CASSYTPTSGSENEQFF. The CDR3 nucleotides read TGCGCCAGCAGCTATACTCCGACTAGCGGGAGTGAGAATGAGCAGTTCTTC.

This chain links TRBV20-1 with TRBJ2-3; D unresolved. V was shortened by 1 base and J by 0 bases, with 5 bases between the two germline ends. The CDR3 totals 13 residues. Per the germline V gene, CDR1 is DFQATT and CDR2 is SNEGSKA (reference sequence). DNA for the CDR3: TGCAGTGCTAGAGGCGGTAGCACAGATACGCAGTATTTT. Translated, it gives CSARGGSTDTQYF.

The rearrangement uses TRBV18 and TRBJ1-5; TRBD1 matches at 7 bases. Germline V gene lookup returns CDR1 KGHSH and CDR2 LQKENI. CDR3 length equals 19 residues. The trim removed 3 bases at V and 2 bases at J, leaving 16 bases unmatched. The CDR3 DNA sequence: TGTGCCAGCTCACCGCCAAGACAAGGGGGCAACCTCGGCAATCAGCCCCAGCATTTT. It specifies CASSPPRQGGNLGNQPQHF.

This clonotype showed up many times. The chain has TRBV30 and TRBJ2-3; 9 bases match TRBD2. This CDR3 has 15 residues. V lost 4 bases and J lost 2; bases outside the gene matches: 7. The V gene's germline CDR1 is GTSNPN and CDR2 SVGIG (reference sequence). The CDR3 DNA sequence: TGTGCCTGGAACCTAGCGGGATCCTTCACAGATACGCAGTATTTT. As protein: CAWNLAGSFTDTQYF.

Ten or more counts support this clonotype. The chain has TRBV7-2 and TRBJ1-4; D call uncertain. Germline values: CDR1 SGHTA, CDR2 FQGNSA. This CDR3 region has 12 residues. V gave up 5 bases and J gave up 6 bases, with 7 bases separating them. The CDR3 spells CASSAPDEKLFF. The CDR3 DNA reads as TGTGCCAGCAGCGCCCCCGATGAAAAACTGTTTTTT.

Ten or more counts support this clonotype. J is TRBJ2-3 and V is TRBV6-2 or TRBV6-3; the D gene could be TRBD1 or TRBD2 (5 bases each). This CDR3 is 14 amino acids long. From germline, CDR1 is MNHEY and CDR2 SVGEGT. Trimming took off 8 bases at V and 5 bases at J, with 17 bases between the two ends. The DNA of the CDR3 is TGTGCCAGCCGGCAGGCTGGGGCGGGAGATACGCAGTATTTT. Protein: CASRQAGAGDTQYF.

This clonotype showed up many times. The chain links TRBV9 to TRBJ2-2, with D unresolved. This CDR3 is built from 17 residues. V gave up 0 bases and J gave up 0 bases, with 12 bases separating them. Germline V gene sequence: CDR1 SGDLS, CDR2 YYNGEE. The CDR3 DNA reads TGTGCCAGCAGCGTAGGTAGCTCCCCGACGAACACCGGGGAGCTGTTTTTT. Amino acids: CASSVGSSPTNTGELFF.

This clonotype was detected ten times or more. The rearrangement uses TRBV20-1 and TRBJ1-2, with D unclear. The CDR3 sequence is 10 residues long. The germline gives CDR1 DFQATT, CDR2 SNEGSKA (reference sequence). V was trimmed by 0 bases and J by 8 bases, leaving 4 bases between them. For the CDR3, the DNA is TGCAGTGCTAGAGAGTTAGGCTACACCTTC. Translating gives CSARELGYTF.

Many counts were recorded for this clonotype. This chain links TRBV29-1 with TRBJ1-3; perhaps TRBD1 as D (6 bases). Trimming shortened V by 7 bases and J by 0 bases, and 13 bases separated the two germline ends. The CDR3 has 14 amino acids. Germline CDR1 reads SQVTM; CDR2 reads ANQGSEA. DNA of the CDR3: TGCAGCGGCACCACAGGGAGCTCTGGAAACACCATATATTTT. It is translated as CSGTTGSSGNTIYF.

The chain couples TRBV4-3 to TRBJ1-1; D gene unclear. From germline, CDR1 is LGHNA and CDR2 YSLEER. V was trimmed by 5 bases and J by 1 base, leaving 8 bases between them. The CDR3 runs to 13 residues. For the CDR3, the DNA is TGCGCCAGCAGCAAACGGTGGAACACTGAAGCTTTCTTT. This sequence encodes CASSKRWNTEAFF.

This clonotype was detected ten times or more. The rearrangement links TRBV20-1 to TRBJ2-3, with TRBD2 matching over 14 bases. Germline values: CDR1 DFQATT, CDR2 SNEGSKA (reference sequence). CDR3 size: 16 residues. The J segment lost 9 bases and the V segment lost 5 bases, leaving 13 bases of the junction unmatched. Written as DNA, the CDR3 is TGCAGTGCTTTGGACCTAGGGACTAGCGGGAGCGCGACGCAGTATTTT. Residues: CSALDLGTSGSATQYF.

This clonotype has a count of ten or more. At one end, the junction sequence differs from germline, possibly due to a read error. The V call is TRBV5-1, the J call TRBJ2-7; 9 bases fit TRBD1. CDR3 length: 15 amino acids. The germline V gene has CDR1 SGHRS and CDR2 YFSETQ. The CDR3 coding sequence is TGCGCCAGCAGCCGAGGACAGGGGTTCTCCCACGAGCAGTACTTC. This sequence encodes CASSRGQGFSHEQYF.

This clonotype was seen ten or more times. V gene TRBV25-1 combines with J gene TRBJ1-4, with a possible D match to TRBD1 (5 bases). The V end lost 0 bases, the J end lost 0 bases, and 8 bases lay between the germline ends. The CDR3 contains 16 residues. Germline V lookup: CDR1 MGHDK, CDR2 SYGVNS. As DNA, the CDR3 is TGTGCCAGCAGTGAATATCGAGGGGCAACTAATGAAAAACTGTTTTTT. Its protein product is CASSEYRGATNEKLFF.

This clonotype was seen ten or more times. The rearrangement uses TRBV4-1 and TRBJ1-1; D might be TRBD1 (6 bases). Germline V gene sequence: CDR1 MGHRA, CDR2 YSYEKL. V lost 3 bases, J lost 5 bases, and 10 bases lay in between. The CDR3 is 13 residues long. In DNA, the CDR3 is TGCGCCAGCAGCCATCCACAGGGTACTGAAGCTTTCTTT. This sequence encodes CASSHPQGTEAFF.

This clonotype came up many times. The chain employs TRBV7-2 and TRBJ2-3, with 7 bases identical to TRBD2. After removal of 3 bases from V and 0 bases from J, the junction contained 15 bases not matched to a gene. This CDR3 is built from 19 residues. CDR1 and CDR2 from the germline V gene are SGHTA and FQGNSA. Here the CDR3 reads CASSLRGIVGGSSTDTQYF. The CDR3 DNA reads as TGTGCCAGCAGCTTGAGAGGGATTGTGGGCGGGAGTAGCACAGATACGCAGTATTTT.

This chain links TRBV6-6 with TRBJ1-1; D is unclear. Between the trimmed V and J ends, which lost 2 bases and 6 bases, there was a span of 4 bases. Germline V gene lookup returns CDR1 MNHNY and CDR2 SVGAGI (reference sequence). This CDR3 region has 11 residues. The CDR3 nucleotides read TGTGCCAGCAGTTACCTTGCTGAAGCTTTCTTT. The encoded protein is CASSYLAEAFF.

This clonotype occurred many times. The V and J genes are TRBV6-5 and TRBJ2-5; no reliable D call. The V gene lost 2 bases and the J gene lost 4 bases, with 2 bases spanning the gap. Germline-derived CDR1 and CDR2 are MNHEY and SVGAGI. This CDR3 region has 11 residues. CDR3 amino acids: CASSYGETQYF. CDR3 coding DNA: TGTGCCAGCAGTTACGGAGAGACCCAGTACTTC.

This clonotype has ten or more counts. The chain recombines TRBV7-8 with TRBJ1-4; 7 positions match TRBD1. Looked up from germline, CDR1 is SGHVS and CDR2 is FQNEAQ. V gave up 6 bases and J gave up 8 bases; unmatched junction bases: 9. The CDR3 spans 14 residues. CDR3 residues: CASSKTGVEEKLFF. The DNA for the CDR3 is TGTGCCAGCAGTAAAACAGGGGTGGAGGAAAAACTGTTTTTT.

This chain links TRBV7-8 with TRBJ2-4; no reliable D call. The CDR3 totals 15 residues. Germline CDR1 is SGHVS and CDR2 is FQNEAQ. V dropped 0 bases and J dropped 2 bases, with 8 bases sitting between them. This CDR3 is CASSLAGRTKNIQYF. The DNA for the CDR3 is TGTGCCAGCAGCTTAGCAGGAAGGACCAAAAACATTCAGTACTTC.

CDR3 nucleotide sequence: TGTGCCAGCACCGGACCACTCGATGGGACAGATACGCAGTATTTT. Protein: CASTGPLDGTDTQYF. The chain employs TRBV6-2 or TRBV6-3 and TRBJ2-3; D not resolved. CDR1 is MNHEY and CDR2 is SVGEGT in the germline V gene. With 7 bases removed from V and 3 bases from J, the gap between germline ends came to 17 bases. The CDR3 has 15 residues.

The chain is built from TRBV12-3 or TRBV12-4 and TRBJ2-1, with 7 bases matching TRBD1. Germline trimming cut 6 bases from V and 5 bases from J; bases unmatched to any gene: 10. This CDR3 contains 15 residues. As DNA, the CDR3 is TGTGCCAGCAGGGCTACAGGGGACCTTAACAATGAGCAGTTCTTC. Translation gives CASRATGDLNNEQFF.

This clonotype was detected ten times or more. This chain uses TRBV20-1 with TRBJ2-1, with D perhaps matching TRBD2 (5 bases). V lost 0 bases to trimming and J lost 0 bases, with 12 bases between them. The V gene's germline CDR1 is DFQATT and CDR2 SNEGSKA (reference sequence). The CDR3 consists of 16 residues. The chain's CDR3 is CSARDLNGNSYNEQFF. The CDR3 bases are TGCAGTGCTAGAGATCTTAACGGGAACTCCTACAATGAGCAGTTCTTC.